This record covers a single T cell receptor (beta chain). These data are taken from a study of blood T cell repertoires in COVID-19. Study details: The cDNA or gDNA used as material had been derived from T cells, B-cell-depleted T cells, or PBMCs.

The CDR3 contains 16 residues. Looked up from germline, CDR1 is SGDLS and CDR2 is YYNGEE. After removal of 0 bases from V and 7 bases from J, the junction contained 8 bases not matched to a gene. Under the authors' procedure: Reference gene primer amplification in the assay estimated nucleated cell counts. Produced via immunoSEQ multiplex PCR; TCRdb's table is partial and in-frame only. V and J calls and clone size follow that table, whereas D and trimming were derived from the DNA. Among fewer than 350,000 clones listed, 90% were seen once. Sample: peripheral blood. The clonotype originates from a woman in her twenties or thirties with COVID-19, enrolled during active disease. This chain connects TRBV9 to TRBJ2-2, with TRBD1 matching 8 bases. Written as DNA, the CDR3 is TGTGCCAGCAGCGTAGCTTTGGGACAGGTGGACGGGGAGCTGTTTTTT. Protein: CASSVALGQVDGELFF.